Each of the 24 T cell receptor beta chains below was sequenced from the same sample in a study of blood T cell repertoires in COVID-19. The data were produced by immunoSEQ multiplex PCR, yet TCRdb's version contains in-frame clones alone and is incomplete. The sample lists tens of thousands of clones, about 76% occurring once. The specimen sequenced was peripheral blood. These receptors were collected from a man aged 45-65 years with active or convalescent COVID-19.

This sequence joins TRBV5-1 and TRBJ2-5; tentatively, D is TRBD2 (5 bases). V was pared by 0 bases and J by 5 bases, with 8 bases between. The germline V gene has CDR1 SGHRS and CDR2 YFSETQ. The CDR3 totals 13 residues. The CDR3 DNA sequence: TGCGCCAGCAGCTTGGATAGCGTGGAGACCCAGTACTTC. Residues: CASSLDSVETQYF.

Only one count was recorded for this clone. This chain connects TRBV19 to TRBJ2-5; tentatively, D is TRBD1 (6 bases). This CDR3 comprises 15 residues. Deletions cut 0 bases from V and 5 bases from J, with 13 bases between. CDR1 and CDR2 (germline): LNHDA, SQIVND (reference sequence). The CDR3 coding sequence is TGTGCCAGTAGTATAGAAACAGGGAGTAGGGAGACCCAGTACTTC. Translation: CASSIETGSRETQYF.

CDR3 bases: TGTGCCAGCAGCCCGGCTGGGAGGGCCTACGAGCAGTACTTC. Translation: CASSPAGRAYEQYF. This chain uses TRBV3-1 (or the pseudogene TRBV3-2) with TRBJ2-7; 7 positions agree with TRBD2. V dropped 4 bases and J dropped 2; count of bases not matched to a gene: 5. Germline values: CDR1 LGHDT, CDR2 YNNKEL (reference sequence). CDR3 length: 14 residues.

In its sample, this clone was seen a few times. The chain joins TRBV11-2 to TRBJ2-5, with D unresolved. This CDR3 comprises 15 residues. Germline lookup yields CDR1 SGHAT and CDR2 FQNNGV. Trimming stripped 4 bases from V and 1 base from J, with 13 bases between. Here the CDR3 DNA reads TGTGCCAGCAGCTCCTTCCTCGTCAGCCAAGAGACCCAGTACTTC. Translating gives CASSSFLVSQETQYF.

CDR3 protein: CASSFSGTGQETQYF. CDR3 nucleotide sequence: TGTGCCAGCAGCTTTTCGGGGACTGGTCAAGAGACCCAGTACTTC. V gene TRBV5-4 combines with J gene TRBJ2-5; weak D call: TRBD2 (6 bases). The CDR3 length is 15 residues. The V end was cut by 2 bases, the J end by 2 bases, with 13 bases between. Germline assignment: CDR1 SGHNT and CDR2 YYREEE (reference sequence).

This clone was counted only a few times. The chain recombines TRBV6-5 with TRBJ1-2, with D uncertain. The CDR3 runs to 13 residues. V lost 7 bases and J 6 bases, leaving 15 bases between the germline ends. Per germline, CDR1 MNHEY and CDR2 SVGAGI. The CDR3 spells CASTKQSFDGYTF. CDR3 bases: TGTGCCAGCACTAAACAGTCGTTTGATGGCTACACCTTC.

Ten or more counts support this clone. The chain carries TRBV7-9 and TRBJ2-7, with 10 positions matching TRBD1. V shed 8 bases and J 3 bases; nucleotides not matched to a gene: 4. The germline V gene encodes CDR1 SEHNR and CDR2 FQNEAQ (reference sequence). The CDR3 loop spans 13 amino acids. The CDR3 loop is CASEGTGVYEQYF. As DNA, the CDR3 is TGTGCCAGCGAAGGGACAGGGGTCTACGAGCAGTACTTC.

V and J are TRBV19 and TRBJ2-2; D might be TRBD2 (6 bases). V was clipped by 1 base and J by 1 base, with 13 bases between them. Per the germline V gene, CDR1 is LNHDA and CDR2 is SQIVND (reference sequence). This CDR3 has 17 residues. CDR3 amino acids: CASSIVVAGRNTGELFF. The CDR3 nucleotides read TGTGCCAGTAGTATAGTAGTCGCGGGGAGGAACACCGGGGAGCTGTTTTTT.

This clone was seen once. In nucleotides, the CDR3 is TGTGCCAGTACCTGGACAGGGGGATACAATGAGCAGTTCTTC. Translation gives CASTWTGGYNEQFF. The chain has TRBV19 and TRBJ2-1, with TRBD1 matching over 10 bases. The V segment lost 7 bases and the J segment 4 bases; nucleotides outside the gene matches: 4. Looked up from germline, CDR1 is LNHDA and CDR2 is SQIVND (reference sequence). This CDR3 is 14 amino acids long.

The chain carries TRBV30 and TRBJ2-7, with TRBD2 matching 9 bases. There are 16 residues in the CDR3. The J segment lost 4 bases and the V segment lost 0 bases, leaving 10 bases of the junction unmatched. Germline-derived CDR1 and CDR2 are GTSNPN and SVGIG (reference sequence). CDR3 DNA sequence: TGTGCCTGGAGTGTACGGGGCGGGAGGGCCTTTTACGAGCAGTACTTC. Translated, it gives CAWSVRGGRAFYEQYF. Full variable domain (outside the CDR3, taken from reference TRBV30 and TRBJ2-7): SQTIHQWPATLVQPVGSPLSLECTVEGTSNPNLYWYRQAAGRGLQLLFYSVGIGQISSEVPQNLSASRPQDRQFILSSKKLLLSDSGFYLCAWSVRGGRAFYEQYFGPGTRLTVT.

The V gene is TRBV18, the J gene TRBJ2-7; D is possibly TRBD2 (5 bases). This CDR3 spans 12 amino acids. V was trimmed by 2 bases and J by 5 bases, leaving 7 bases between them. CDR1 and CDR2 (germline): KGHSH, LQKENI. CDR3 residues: CASSPEGNEQYF. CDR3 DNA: TGTGCCAGCTCACCAGAGGGTAACGAGCAGTACTTC.

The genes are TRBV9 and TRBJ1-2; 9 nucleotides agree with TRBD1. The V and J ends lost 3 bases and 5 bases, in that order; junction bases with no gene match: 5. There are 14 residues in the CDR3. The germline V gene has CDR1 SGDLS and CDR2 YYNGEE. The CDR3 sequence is CASSAGQGAYGYTF. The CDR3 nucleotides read TGTGCCAGCAGCGCGGGACAGGGAGCTTATGGCTACACCTTC.

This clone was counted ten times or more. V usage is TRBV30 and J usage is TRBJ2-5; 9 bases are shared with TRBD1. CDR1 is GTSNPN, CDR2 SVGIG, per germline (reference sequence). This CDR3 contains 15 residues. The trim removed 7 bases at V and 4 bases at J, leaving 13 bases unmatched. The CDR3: CAYSGTGREGETQYF. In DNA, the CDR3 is TGTGCCTACTCCGGGACAGGGAGGGAAGGAGAGACCCAGTACTTC.

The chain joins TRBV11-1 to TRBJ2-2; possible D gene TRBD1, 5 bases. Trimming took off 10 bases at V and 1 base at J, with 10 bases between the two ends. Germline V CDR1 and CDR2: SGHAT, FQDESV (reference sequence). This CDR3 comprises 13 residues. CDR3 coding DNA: TGTGCCACGACCCAGGGGAACACCGGGGAGCTGTTTTTT. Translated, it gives CATTQGNTGELFF.

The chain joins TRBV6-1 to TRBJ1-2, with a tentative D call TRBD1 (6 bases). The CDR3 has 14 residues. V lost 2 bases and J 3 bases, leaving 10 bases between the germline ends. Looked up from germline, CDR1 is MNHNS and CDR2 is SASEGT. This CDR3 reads CASSESHRDYGYTF. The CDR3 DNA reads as TGTGCCAGCAGTGAATCACACAGGGACTATGGCTACACCTTC.

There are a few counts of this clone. CDR3 in amino acids: CASSTRTGGLMNEQFF. CDR3 coding DNA: TGTGCCAGCAGCACCCGGACAGGGGGCTTGATGAATGAGCAGTTCTTC. V is TRBV9 and J is TRBJ2-1; TRBD1 aligns across 11 bases. Germline V gene data show CDR1 as SGDLS and CDR2 as YYNGEE. CDR3 size: 16 residues. V lost 4 bases, J lost 7 bases, and 10 bases stayed unmatched.

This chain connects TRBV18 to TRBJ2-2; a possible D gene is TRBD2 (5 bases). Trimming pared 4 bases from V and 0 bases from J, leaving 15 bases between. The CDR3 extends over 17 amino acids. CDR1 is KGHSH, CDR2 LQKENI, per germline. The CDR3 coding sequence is TGTGCCAGCTCACGCGACGGGATAGAGGCGAACACCGGGGAGCTGTTTTTT. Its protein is CASSRDGIEANTGELFF.

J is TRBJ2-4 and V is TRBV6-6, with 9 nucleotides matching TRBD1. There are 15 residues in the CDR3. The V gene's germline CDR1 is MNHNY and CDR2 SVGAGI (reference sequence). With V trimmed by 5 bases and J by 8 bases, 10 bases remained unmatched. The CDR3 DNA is TGTGCCAGCAGTGTACTGGGACAGGGACATGACATTCAGTACTTC. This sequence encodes CASSVLGQGHDIQYF.

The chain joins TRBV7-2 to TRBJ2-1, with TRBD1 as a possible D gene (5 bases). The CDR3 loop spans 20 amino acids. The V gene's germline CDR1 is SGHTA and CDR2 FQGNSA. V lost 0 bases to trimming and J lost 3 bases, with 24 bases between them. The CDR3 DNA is TGTGCCAGCAGCTTAGCGTGGGGTGAAATAAGGCTAGGGGACTACAATGAGCAGTTCTTC. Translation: CASSLAWGEIRLGDYNEQFF.

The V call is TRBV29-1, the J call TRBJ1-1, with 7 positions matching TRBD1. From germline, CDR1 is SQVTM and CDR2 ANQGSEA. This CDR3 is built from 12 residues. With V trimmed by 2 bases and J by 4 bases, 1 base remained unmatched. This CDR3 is CSVERQGTEAFF. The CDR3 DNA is TGCAGCGTTGAACGACAGGGCACTGAAGCTTTCTTT.

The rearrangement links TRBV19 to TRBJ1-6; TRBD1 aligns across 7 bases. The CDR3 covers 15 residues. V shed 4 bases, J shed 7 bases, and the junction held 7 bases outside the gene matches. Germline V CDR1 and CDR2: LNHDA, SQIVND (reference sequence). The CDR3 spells CASSTMGQTNSPLHF. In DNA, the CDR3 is TGTGCCAGTAGTACTATGGGACAGACCAATTCACCCCTCCACTTT.

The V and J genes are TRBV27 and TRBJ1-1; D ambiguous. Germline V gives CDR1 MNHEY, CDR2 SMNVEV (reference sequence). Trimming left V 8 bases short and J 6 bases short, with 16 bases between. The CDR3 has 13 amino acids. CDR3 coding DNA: TGTGCCAGCCGAGGAACGGGGAAGGCTGAAGCTTTCTTT. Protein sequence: CASRGTGKAEAFF.

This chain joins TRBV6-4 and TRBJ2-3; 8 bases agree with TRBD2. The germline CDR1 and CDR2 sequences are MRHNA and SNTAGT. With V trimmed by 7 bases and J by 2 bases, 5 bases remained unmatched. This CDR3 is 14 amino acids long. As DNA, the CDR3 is TGTGCCAGCAAAGCGGGAGAGGACACAGATACGCAGTATTTT. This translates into CASKAGEDTDTQYF.

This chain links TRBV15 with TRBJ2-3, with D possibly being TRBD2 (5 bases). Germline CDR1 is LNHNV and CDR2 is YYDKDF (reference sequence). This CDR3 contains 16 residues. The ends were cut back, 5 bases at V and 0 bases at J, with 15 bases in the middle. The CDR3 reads CATSPRLAESTDTQYF. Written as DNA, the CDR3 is TGTGCCACCAGCCCCCGGCTAGCCGAAAGCACAGATACGCAGTATTTT.